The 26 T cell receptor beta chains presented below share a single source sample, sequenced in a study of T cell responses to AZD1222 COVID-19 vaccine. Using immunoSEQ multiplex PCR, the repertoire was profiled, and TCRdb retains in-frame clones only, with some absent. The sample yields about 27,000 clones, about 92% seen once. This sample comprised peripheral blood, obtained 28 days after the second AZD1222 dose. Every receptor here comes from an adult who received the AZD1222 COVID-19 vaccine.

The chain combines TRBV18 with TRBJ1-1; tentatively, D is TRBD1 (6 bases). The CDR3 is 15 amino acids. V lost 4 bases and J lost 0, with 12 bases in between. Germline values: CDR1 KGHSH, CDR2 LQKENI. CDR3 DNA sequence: TGTGCCAGCTCACTTGGACAGTTGATGAACACTGAAGCTTTCTTT. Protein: CASSLGQLMNTEAFF.

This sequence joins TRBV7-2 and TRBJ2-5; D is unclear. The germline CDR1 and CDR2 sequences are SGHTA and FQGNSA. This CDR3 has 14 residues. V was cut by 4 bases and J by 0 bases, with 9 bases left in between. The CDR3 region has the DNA TGTGCCAGCAGCTCCCAGCCGTACCAAGAGACCCAGTACTTC. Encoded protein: CASSSQPYQETQYF.

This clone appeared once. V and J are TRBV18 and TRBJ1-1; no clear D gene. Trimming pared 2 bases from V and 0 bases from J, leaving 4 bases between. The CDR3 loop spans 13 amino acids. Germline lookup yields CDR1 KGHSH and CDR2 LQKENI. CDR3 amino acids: CASSPEVNTEAFF. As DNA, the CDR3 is TGTGCCAGCTCACCAGAGGTGAACACTGAAGCTTTCTTT.

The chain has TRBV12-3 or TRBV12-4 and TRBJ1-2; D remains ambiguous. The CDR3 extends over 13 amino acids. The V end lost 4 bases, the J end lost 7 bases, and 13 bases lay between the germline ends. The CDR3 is CASSSILTSGYTF. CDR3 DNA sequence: TGTGCCAGCAGTTCCATCCTGACGAGTGGCTACACCTTC.

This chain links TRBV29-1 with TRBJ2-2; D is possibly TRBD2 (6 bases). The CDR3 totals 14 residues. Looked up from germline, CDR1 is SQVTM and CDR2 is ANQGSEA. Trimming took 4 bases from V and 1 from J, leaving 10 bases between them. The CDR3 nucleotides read TGCAGCGTTGCGGGGACTCGGAACACCGGGGAGCTGTTTTTT. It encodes CSVAGTRNTGELFF.

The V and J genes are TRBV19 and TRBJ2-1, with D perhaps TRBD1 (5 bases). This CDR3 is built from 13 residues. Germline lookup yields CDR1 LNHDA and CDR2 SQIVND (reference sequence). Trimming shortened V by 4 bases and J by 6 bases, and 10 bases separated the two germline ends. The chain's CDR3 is CASSKGSTNEQFF. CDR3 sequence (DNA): TGTGCCAGTAGTAAGGGGTCAACCAATGAGCAGTTCTTC.

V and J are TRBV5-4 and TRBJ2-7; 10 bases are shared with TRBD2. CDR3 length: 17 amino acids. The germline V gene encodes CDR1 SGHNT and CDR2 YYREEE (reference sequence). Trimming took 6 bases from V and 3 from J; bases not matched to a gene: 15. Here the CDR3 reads CASTLSRGASGSYEQYF. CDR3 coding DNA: TGTGCCAGCACCCTTTCACGGGGGGCTAGCGGGAGCTACGAGCAGTACTTC.

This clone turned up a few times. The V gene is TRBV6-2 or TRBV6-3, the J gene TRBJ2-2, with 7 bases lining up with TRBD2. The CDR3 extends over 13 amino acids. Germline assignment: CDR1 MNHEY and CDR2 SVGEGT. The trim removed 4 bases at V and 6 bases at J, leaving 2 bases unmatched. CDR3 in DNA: TGTGCCAGCAGTTTGACTAGCCCCGGGGAGCTGTTTTTT. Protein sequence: CASSLTSPGELFF.

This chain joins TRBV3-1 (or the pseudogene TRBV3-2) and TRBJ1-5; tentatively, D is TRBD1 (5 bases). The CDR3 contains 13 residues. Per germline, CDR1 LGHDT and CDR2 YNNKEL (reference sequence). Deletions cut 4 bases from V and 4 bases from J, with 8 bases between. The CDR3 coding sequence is TGTGCCAGCAGCCGGGACTTAAATCAGCCCCAGCATTTT. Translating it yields CASSRDLNQPQHF.

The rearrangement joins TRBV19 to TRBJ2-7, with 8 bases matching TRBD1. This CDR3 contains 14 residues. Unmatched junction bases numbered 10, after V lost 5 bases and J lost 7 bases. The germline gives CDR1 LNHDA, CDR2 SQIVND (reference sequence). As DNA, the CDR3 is TGTGCCAGTAGTCCCCCAGGGGGCGCGAAGGAGCAGTACTTC. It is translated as CASSPPGGAKEQYF.

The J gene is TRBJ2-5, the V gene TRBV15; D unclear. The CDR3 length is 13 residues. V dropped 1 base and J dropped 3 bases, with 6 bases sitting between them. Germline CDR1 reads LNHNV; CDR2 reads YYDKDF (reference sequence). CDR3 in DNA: TGTGCCACCAGCAGAGTCCCTGAAGAGACCCAGTACTTC. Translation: CATSRVPEETQYF.

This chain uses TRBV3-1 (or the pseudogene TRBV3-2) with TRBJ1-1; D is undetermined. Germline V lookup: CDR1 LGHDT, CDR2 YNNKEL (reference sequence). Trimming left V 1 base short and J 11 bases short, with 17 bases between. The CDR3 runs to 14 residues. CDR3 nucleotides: TGTGCCAGCAGCCAAGTCTGGTCCCGACAAGGGGCTTTCTTT. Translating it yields CASSQVWSRQGAFF.

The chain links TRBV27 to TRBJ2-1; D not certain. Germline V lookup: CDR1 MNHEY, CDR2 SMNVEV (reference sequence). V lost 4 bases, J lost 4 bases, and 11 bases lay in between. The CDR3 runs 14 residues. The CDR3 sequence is CASSYKARYNEQFF. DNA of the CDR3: TGTGCCAGCAGTTACAAGGCCCGATACAATGAGCAGTTCTTC.

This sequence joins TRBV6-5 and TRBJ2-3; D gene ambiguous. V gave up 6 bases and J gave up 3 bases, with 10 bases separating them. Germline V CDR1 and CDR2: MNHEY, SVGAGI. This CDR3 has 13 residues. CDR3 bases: TGTGCCAGCAGCCTTTCCTGGACAGATACGCAGTATTTT. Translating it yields CASSLSWTDTQYF.

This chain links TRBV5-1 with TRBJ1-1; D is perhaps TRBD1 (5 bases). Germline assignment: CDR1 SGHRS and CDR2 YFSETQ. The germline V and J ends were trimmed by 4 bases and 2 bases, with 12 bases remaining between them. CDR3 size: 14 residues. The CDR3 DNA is TGCGCCAGCAGCCCTGGCCAGGGAAACACTGAAGCTTTCTTT. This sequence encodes CASSPGQGNTEAFF.

CDR3: CASSSLRWTEAFF. The CDR3 coding sequence is TGTGCCAGCAGTAGTCTCAGGTGGACTGAAGCTTTCTTT. The chain joins TRBV6-5 to TRBJ1-1; no clear D. V was cut by 5 bases and J by 5 bases, with 12 bases left in between. CDR3 length: 13 amino acids. In germline, CDR1 is MNHEY, CDR2 SVGAGI.

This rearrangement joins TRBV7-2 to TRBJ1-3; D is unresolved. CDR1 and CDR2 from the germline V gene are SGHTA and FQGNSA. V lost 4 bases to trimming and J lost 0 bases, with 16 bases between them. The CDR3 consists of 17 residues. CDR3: CASSSGKTSYSGNTIYF. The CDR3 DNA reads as TGTGCCAGCAGCTCAGGCAAGACATCGTACTCTGGAAACACCATATATTTT.

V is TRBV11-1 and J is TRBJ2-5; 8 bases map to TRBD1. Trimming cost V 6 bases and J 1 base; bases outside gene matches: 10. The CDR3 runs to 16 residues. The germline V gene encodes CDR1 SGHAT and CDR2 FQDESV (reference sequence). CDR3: CASRKPVGTGQETQYF. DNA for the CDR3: TGTGCCAGCAGGAAACCTGTGGGGACAGGCCAAGAGACCCAGTACTTC.

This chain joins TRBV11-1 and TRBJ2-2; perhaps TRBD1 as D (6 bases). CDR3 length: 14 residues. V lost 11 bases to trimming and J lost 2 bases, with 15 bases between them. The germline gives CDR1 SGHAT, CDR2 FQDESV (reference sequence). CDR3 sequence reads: CADRGRGNTGELFF. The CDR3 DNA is TGTGCCGACCGGGGCAGGGGAAACACCGGGGAGCTGTTTTTT.

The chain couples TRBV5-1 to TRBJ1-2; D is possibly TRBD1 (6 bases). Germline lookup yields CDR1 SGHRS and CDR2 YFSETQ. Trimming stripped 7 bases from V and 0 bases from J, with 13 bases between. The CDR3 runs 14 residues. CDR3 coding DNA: TGCGCCAGCGCCCCGGAGGGGGCTAACTATGGCTACACCTTC. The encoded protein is CASAPEGANYGYTF.

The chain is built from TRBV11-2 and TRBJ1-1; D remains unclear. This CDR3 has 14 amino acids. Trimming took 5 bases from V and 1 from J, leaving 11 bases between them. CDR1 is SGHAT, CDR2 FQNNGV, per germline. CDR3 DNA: TGTGCCAGCAGCGTAGGACGGCAGAACACTGAAGCTTTCTTT. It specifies CASSVGRQNTEAFF.

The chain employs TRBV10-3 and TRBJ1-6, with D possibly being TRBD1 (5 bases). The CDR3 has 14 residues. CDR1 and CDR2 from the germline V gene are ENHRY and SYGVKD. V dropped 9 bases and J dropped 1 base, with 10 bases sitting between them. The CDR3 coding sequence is TGTGCCATGCAGGGCGGGTCCTATAATTCACCCCTCCACTTT. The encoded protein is CAMQGGSYNSPLHF.

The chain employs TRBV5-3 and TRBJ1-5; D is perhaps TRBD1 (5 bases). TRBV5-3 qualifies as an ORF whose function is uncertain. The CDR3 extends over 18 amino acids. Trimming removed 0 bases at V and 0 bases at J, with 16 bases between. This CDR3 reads CARSLAATEEPSNQPQHF. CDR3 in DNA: TGTGCCAGAAGCTTGGCCGCGACAGAAGAACCTAGCAATCAGCCCCAGCATTTT.

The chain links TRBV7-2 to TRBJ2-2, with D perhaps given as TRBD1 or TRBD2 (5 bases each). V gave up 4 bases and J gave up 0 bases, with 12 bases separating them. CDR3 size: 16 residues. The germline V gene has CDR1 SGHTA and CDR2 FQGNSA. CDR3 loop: CASSSMGRTNTGELFF. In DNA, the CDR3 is TGTGCCAGCAGCTCAATGGGACGCACGAACACCGGGGAGCTGTTTTTT.

CDR3 DNA sequence: TGCGCCAGCAGCCCTGGAGCGGGAAGCCACAAAGAGACCCAGTACTTC. Translation: CASSPGAGSHKETQYF. The chain employs TRBV5-1 and TRBJ2-5, with 7 positions matching TRBD2. V shed 4 bases and J 3 bases; nucleotides not matched to a gene: 12. This CDR3 is built from 16 residues. In germline, CDR1 is SGHRS, CDR2 YFSETQ.

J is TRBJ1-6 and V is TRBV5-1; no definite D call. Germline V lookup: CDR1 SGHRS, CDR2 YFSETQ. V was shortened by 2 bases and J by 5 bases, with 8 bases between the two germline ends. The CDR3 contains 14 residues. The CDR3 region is CASSFNSHNSPLHF. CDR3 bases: TGCGCCAGCAGCTTTAACAGCCATAATTCACCCCTCCACTTT.